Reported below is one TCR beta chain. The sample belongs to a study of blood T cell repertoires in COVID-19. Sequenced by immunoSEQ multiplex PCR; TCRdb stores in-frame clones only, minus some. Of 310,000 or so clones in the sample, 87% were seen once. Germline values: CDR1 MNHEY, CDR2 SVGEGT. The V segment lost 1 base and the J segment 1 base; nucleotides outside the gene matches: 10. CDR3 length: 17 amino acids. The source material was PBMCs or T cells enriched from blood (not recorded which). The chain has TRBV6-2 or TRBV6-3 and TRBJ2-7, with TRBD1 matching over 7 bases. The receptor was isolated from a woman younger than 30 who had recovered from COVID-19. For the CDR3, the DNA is TGTGCCAGCAGTTACTGGCCAGACAGGGTCATTTCCTACGAGCAGTACTTC. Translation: CASSYWPDRVISYEQYF.